This TCR beta chain came from a study of Graves' ophthalmopathy and Graves' hyperthyroidism. Germline CDR1 is DFQATT and CDR2 is SNEGSKA (reference sequence). V lost 5 bases and J 2 bases, leaving 12 bases between the germline ends. The CDR3 totals 14 residues. Beta-chain TCR CDR3 regions were amplified from RNA transcripts. First-round RT-PCR employed HTBI primers, with a second-round multiplex PCR after it. TCRdb itself ran the multiplex PCR reads through MiXCR, one entry per CDR3 protein. This sample has some 350,000 distinct CDR3 sequences, with roughly a sixth found just once. Only a few counts were recorded for this clonotype.

This TCR came from an adult woman with stable Graves' hyperthyroidism. The chain uses TRBV20-1 and TRBJ2-2; a possible D gene is TRBD1 (6 bases). The sample was peripheral blood. The CDR3 spells CSAHGQSNTGELFF. The CDR3 bases are TGCAGTGCTCACGGACAGTCAAACACCGGGGAGCTGTTTTTT.